This TCR beta chain was captured by sequencing in a study of CD8+ T cells in alopecia areata. Study summary: The duration of tofacitinib was 6 to 18 months, with 6 months off drug afterward.

In each case, RNA was isolated and then reverse transcribed into cDNA as the sequencing template. The assay was immunoSEQ multiplex PCR, and TCRdb's table has in-frame clones only and misses some. The sample has fewer than 100,000 clones, about 45% seen once. Overall study findings and caveats: Alopecia totalis/universalis scalp especially showed more expanded CD8+ clones than normal scalp.

Comment on this clone: Its antigen is still unknown.

A FACSAria was used to sort CD4+ and CD8+ T cells. These cells came from PBMCs. The clonotype was recovered from a human donor with alopecia areata. Sequencing was performed on CD4+ T cells sorted from blood.

In DNA form, the CDR3 reads TGTGCCAGCAGCCCTCGACAGGGGACTTTGAACACCGGGGAGCTGTTTTTT. Amino acids: CASSPRQGTLNTGELFF. This chain connects TRBV28 to TRBJ2-2, with 8 bases identical to TRBD1. V trimming: 6 bases; J trimming: 1 base; junction bases outside the gene matches: 10. The CDR3 totals 17 residues. Looked up from germline, CDR1 is MDHEN and CDR2 is SYDVKM.